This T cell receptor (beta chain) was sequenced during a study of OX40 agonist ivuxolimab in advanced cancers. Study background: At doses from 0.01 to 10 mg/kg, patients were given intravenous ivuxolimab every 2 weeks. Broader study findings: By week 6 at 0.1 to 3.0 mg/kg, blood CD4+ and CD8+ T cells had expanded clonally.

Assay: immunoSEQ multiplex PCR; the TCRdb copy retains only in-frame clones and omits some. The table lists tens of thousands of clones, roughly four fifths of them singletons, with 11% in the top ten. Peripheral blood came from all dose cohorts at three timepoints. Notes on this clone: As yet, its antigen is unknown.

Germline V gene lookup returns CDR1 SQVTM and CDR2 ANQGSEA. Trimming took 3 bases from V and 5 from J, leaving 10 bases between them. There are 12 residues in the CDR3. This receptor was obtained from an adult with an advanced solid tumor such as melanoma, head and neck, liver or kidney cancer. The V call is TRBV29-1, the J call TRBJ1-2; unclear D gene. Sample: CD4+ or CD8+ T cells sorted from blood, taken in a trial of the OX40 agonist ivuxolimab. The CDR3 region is CSVDDLRYGYTF. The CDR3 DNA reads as TGCAGCGTTGACGACCTGAGGTATGGCTACACCTTC.